A single sample is the source of the 20 T cell receptor beta chains below, sequenced in a study of tumor-infiltrating lymphocytes in primary liver carcinoma (dated by TCRdb to about 2017). RNA from unsorted whole blood was extracted with TRIzol reagent, and germline DNA was obtained with the DNeasy Blood & Tissue kit. TCRdb names Illumina HiSeq 2500 as the instrument used. TCRbeta-specific cDNA was reverse-transcribed from 500 ng total RNA using a constant-region primer and ProtoScript II reverse transcriptase. Construction of the TCRbeta libraries relied on three nested rounds of multiplex PCR, following a slightly modified ARM-PCR procedure. The first two PCR rounds used multiplex TRBV1-TRBV30 forward primers with a Cbeta reverse primer, each for 10 cycles. Using fastp trimming at Q25 and MiXCR clonotype assembly, TCRdb reanalyzed the public sequencing data and kept in-frame beta chains. Each record represents a unique CDR3 protein, reported with the most common genes and DNA among its rows. This sample has 300,000 to 400,000 distinct CDR3 sequences in its table, and over 55% of those were observed once. Approximately 9% of the sample is held by the ten biggest clonotypes.

The source material was peripheral blood. Receptors originate from a man in his forties or fifties with primary liver carcinoma and hepatitis B virus infection.

In this sample, this clonotype turned up once. This may stem from a read error, because a much larger clone lies one nucleotide away. The V gene is TRBV12-3 or TRBV12-4, the J gene TRBJ1-2, with D perhaps matching TRBD1 (5 bases). The CDR3 is 12 residues long. CDR3 coding DNA: TGTGCCAGCAGTTTACGGGACTATGGCAACACCTTC. It encodes CASSLRDYGNTF.

The chain joins TRBV6-2 or TRBV6-3 to TRBJ1-1, with a tentative D call TRBD1 (5 bases). V was pared by 6 bases and J by 6 bases, with 14 bases between. This CDR3 region has 13 residues. Per the germline V gene, CDR1 is MNHEY and CDR2 is SVGEGT. CDR3 protein: CASRGRGLAEAFF. In DNA, the CDR3 is TGTGCCAGCAGGGGACGCGGGTTGGCTGAAGCTTTCTTT.

Of note for this clonotype: A clone one base away is much larger, so this may be a read error. V is TRBV6-2 or TRBV6-3 and J is TRBJ2-1; TRBD2 might be the D (5 bases). CDR3 length equals 11 residues. Germline assignment: CDR1 MNHEY and CDR2 SVGEGT. V was trimmed by 6 bases and J by 10 bases, leaving 10 bases between them. CDR3 DNA: TGTGCCAGCAGCGGGATGGTGGAGCAGTTCTTC. It translates to CASSGMVEQFF.

Remarks on this clonotype: Given a much more abundant clone one base away, this may be a read error. The rearrangement joins TRBV6-5 to TRBJ1-5; D perhaps matches TRBD1 (5 bases). Trimming stripped 0 bases from V and 9 bases from J, with 15 bases between. From germline, CDR1 is MNHEY and CDR2 SVGAGI. This CDR3 region has 15 residues. In DNA form, the CDR3 reads TGTGCCAGCAGTTACTCGAGGGACGGACGTCGGCCCCAGCATTTT. This sequence encodes CASSYSRDGRRPQHF.

This clonotype was detected only a few times. The junction does not match germline at one end; this may be a read error. This chain connects TRBV10-3 to TRBJ2-2; D is tentatively TRBD1 or TRBD2 (5 bases each). This CDR3 has 14 residues. In germline, CDR1 is ENHRY, CDR2 SYGVKD. DNA of the CDR3: TGTGCCAGTTTAGCAGCAGGGAATACCGGGGAGCTGTTATTT. Translation gives CASLAAGNTGELLF.

Concerning this clonotype itself: A much larger clone sits a single nucleotide away, making a read error possible. The chain has TRBV4-2 and TRBJ2-6; perhaps D is TRBD1 or TRBD2 (5 bases each). Germline V gene data show CDR1 as LGHNA and CDR2 as YNFKEQ. This CDR3 contains 15 residues. Trimming cost V 4 bases and J 5 bases, with 12 bases left between them. The CDR3 DNA follows: TGTGCCAGCAGCCGCTCGGGGACCCGGGCCAACGTCCTGACTTTC. Amino acid sequence: CASSRSGTRANVLTF.

This chain connects TRBV19 to TRBJ2-4; the match to TRBD2 covers 11 bases. Per the germline V gene, CDR1 is LNHDA and CDR2 is SQIVND (reference sequence). CDR3 length: 14 amino acids. V lost 6 bases and J lost 13; bases outside the gene matches: 11. CDR3 bases: TGTGCCAGTAGACGGACCGGGACTAGCGGTATCCAGTACTTC. This sequence encodes CASRRTGTSGIQYF.

On this clonotype itself: This may stem from a read error, because a much larger clone lies one nucleotide away. The rearrangement uses TRBV4-2 and TRBJ2-3; D remains ambiguous. V lost 1 base to trimming and J lost 6 bases, with 8 bases between them. This CDR3 spans 13 amino acids. CDR1 is LGHNA, CDR2 YNFKEQ, per germline. Here the CDR3 reads CASSQGLLDTQYF. CDR3 in DNA: TGTGCCAGCAGCCAAGGCCTGCTGGATACGCAGTATTTT.

With respect to this clonotype: One end of the junction does not line up with germline, which may come from a read error. The chain carries TRBV29-1 and TRBJ2-7; 8 bases are shared with TRBD1. Germline CDR1 is SQVTM and CDR2 is ANQGSEA. This CDR3 spans 12 amino acids. DNA for the CDR3: TGCATCGTTGAAACAGGGGGCTACGAGCAGTACTTC. It translates to CIVETGGYEQYF.

The chain employs TRBV2 and TRBJ2-7; tentatively, D is TRBD1 (6 bases). Germline V gives CDR1 SNHLY, CDR2 FYNNEI. The CDR3 loop spans 16 amino acids. With 5 bases removed from V and 1 base from J, the gap between germline ends came to 18 bases. CDR3 nucleotides: TGTGCCAGCAGTAAGGCCCAAGGAAGGGGGTCCTACGAGCAGTACTTC. Protein product: CASSKAQGRGSYEQYF.

Comment on this clonotype: One base away lies a much larger clone, so this may be a sequencing read error. The CDR3 does not end in the conserved phenylalanine or tryptophan, so this is likely a read error. The genes are TRBV29-1 and TRBJ2-7; D is possibly TRBD2 (5 bases). V was trimmed by 3 bases and J by 0 bases, leaving 12 bases between them. CDR1 and CDR2 (germline): SQVTM, ANQGSEA. This CDR3 contains 14 residues. Here the CDR3 DNA reads TGCAGCGTTGAGTGGACTCTCTCCTCCTACGAGCAGTACTTG. Amino acids: CSVEWTLSSYEQYL.

Turning to this clonotype: A much larger clone sits a single nucleotide away, making a read error possible. V usage is TRBV6-5 and J usage is TRBJ1-5; possible D gene TRBD1, 5 bases. CDR3 length: 15 amino acids. Germline V gene sequence: CDR1 MNHEY, CDR2 SVGAGI. Deletions cut 6 bases from V and 3 bases from J, with 15 bases between. In DNA, the CDR3 is TGTGCCAGCAGCCCCCCCGGGGGAGTCAATCAGCCCCAGCATTTT. This sequence encodes CASSPPGGVNQPQHF.

The table lists this clonotype with a few counts. The rearrangement uses TRBV6-6 and TRBJ1-3, with D possibly being TRBD1 (5 bases). There are 16 residues in the CDR3. Looked up from germline, CDR1 is MNHNY and CDR2 is SVGAGI (reference sequence). V lost 7 bases, J lost 2 bases, and 18 bases lay in between. CDR3 amino acids: CASTPGGDLTGNTIYF. The CDR3 DNA sequence: TGTGCCAGCACCCCGGGAGGGGACTTGACTGGAAACACCATATATTTT.

This clonotype was seen repeatedly, ten times or more. V and J are TRBV29-1 and TRBJ2-5, with a tentative D call TRBD2 (5 bases). Trimming removed 6 bases from V and 1 base from J, with 18 bases in between. The CDR3 runs to 15 residues. Looked up from germline, CDR1 is SQVTM and CDR2 is ANQGSEA. The CDR3 DNA reads as TGCAGCGTGACCCTCTTAGCGAGACTCCAAGAGACCCAGTACTTC. Translation: CSVTLLARLQETQYF. The full variable domain, in which reference TRBV29-1 and TRBJ2-5 provide the parts outside the CDR3, is SAVISQKPSRDICQRGTSLTIQCQVDSQVTMMFWYRQQPGQSLTLIATANQGSEATYESGFVIDKFPISRPNLTFSTLTVSNMSPEDSSIYLCSVTLLARLQETQYFGPGTRLLVL.

In regard to this clonotype: A much larger clone lies a single base off, so this may be a read error. CDR3 in amino acids: CSAGHFQETQYF. In DNA form, the CDR3 reads TGCAGCGCCGGACATTTCCAAGAGACCCAGTACTTC. This chain connects TRBV29-1 to TRBJ2-5, with D possibly TRBD1 on 5 matching bases. Germline V lookup: CDR1 SQVTM, CDR2 ANQGSEA. This CDR3 comprises 12 residues. Trimming stripped 7 bases from V and 1 base from J, with 10 bases between.

A word on this clonotype: A much bigger clone sits one base away, suggesting this may be a read error. The CDR3 does not end in the conserved phenylalanine or tryptophan, so this is likely a read error. The chain uses TRBV29-1 and TRBJ2-1, with D possibly matching TRBD1 (5 bases). Germline V gene data show CDR1 as SQVTM and CDR2 as ANQGSEA. V gave up 6 bases and J gave up 0 bases, with 15 bases separating them. The CDR3 sequence is 15 residues long. CDR3 DNA: TGCAGCGTGGGGCCTCCTTCCAGCTCCTACAATGAGCAGTTCTAC. Amino acid sequence: CSVGPPSSSYNEQFY.

The table lists this clonotype with a count of one. A single base separates this from a much larger clone, so it may be a read error. The V gene is TRBV29-1, the J gene TRBJ2-7, with a tentative D call TRBD2 (6 bases). CDR3 length equals 14 residues. V was trimmed by 0 bases and J by 3 bases, leaving 12 bases between them. From germline, CDR1 is SQVTM and CDR2 ANQGSEA. CDR3 sequence reads: CSVEEAGRYYEQYF. DNA for the CDR3: TGCAGCGTTGAAGAGGCGGGAAGGTACTACGAGCAGTACTTC.

This clonotype was detected a few times. The J gene is TRBJ1-1, the V gene TRBV7-9, with D tentatively TRBD1 (5 bases). Between the trimmed V and J ends, which lost 5 bases and 0 bases, there was a span of 13 bases. CDR1 SEHNR and CDR2 FQNEAQ come from the germline V gene (reference sequence). The CDR3 is 15 amino acids. Here the CDR3 DNA reads TGTGCCAGCAGCCCCGGACAACTATTGAACACTGAAGCTTTCTTT. Translation gives CASSPGQLLNTEAFF.

Remarks on this clonotype: One end of the junction is discordant with germline, which a read error may explain. This CDR3 is CASNYNPGAADTQCF. The CDR3 nucleotides read TGTGCCAGCAACTATAATCCAGGGGCCGCAGATACGCAGTGTTTT. The rearrangement links TRBV11-2 to TRBJ2-3; maybe TRBD1 (6 bases). The length of the CDR3 is 15 residues. Germline CDR1 is SGHAT and CDR2 is FQNNGV.

This clonotype was observed many times. The chain joins TRBV29-1 to TRBJ2-2; no clear D gene. Per the germline V gene, CDR1 is SQVTM and CDR2 is ANQGSEA. Trimming shortened V by 5 bases and J by 5 bases, and 9 bases separated the two germline ends. The CDR3 loop spans 12 amino acids. The CDR3 protein is CSVQKQTGELFF. CDR3 DNA sequence: TGCAGCGTTCAGAAGCAGACCGGGGAGCTGTTTTTT.